These T cell receptor beta chains were read from a single sample in a study of shared clonotypes between healthy human individuals. Sequencing was performed with immunoSEQ multiplex PCR; in TCRdb, only in-frame clones are kept and a portion is missing. Counted here are 2 million to 2.5 million clones, approximately 96% occurring once; the ten biggest clones make up more than 0.1%. Sequencing was performed on naive CD4+ T cells sorted from blood. The receptors were gathered from a man aged 18 to 30 in good health. The CDR3 runs from the conserved cysteine through the conserved F or W. The order of the fields is J gene, V gene, clone size, D gene, CDR3 protein, CDR3 DNA. A D gene is named only where the DNA matches it firmly. Not all rows give a size; the values are once, few, many and, for expanded clones, a class.

TRBJ1-2 | TRBV28 | . | TRBD1 | CASSLSRTGVIGYTF | TGTGCCAGCAGTTTATCTCGGACAGGGGTTATTGGCTACACCTTC
TRBJ2-5 | TRBV5-8 | . | TRBD1 | CASSRGQGVVETQYF | TGTGCCAGCAGCCGAGGACAGGGGGTGGTAGAGACCCAGTACTTC
TRBJ2-1 | TRBV5-6 | . | . | CASSGEKQFF | TGTGCCAGCAGCGGCGAGAAACAGTTCTTC
TRBJ1-2 | TRBV5-1 | . | . | CASSPISTVIANYGYTF | TGCGCCAGCAGCCCCATTTCGACGGTTATAGCTAACTATGGCTACACCTTC
TRBJ2-2 | TRBV5-1 | . | . | CASSLEGANTGELFF | TGCGCCAGCAGCTTGGAGGGGGCGAACACCGGGGAGCTGTTTTTT
TRBJ2-5 | TRBV30 | . | TRBD1 | CAWSFGQGETQYF | TGTGCCTGGAGTTTTGGACAGGGAGAGACCCAGTACTTC
TRBJ2-5 | TRBV4-1 | . | TRBD2 | CASSQDGTSGRGQETQYF | TGCGCCAGCAGCCAAGATGGGACTAGCGGACGGGGCCAGGAGACCCAGTACTTC
TRBJ1-6 | TRBV10-2 | . | . | CASSESPNSPLHF | TGCGCCAGCAGTGAGTCGCCCAATTCACCCCTCCACTTT
TRBJ1-1 | TRBV27 | . | TRBD1 | CASSYYRGLGTEAFF | TGTGCCAGCAGTTACTACAGGGGGCTCGGCACTGAAGCTTTCTTT
TRBJ2-1 | TRBV7-9 | . | TRBD1 | CASSWGTAYNEQFF | TGTGCCAGCAGCTGGGGGACAGCCTACAATGAGCAGTTCTTC
TRBJ1-2 | TRBV30 | . | . | CAWSVGGGYTF | TGTGCCTGGAGTGTGGGAGGTGGCTACACCTTC
TRBJ2-5 | TRBV6-5 | . | . | CASSQGLRETQYF | TGTGCCAGCAGTCAAGGGTTGCGGGAGACCCAGTACTTC
TRBJ2-1 | TRBV11-1 | . | TRBD1 | CASSLDGQGRNEQFF | TGTGCCAGCAGCTTAGACGGACAGGGTAGAAATGAGCAGTTCTTC
TRBJ2-5 | TRBV5-6 | . | TRBD2 | CASSLDNRGGLETQYF | TGTGCCAGCAGCTTGGACAACCGGGGGGGATTAGAGACCCAGTACTTC
TRBJ1-1 | TRBV29-1 | once | TRBD1 | CSAGDRSNTEAFF | TGCAGCGCTGGGGACAGGTCTAACACTGAAGCTTTCTTT
TRBJ1-1 | TRBV5-4 | . | . | CASSRRDRNTEAFF | TGTGCCAGCAGCCGAAGGGATAGGAACACTGAAGCTTTCTTT
TRBJ1-1 | TRBV2 | once | . | CASSEESPNTEAFF | TGTGCCAGCAGTGAAGAGAGCCCGAACACTGAAGCTTTCTTT
TRBJ1-4 | TRBV28 | . | TRBD1 | CASSLGGLGEKLFF | TGTGCCAGCAGCCTAGGGGGCTTGGGTGAAAAACTGTTTTTT
TRBJ2-7 | TRBV9 | . | . | CASSVDGTPLYEQYF | TGTGCCAGCAGCGTAGATGGAACCCCTCTGTACGAGCAGTACTTC
TRBJ1-2 | TRBV7-8 | . | . | CASSLTPQGNGYTF | TGTGCCAGCAGCTTAACCCCGCAGGGGAATGGCTACACCTTC
TRBJ2-2 | TRBV18 | . | TRBD1 | CASSANRGRTGELFF | TGTGCCAGCTCAGCTAACAGGGGGCGGACCGGGGAGCTGTTTTTT
TRBJ1-3 | TRBV18 | . | . | CASSPIIGTDSWYSGNTIYF | TGTGCCAGCTCACCAATAATTGGGACGGACAGTTGGTACTCTGGAAACACCATATATTTT
TRBJ1-2 | TRBV6-5 | . | . | CASSNTGSYGYTF | TGTGCCAGCAGCAATACAGGGAGCTATGGCTACACCTTC
TRBJ1-2 | TRBV18 | . | . | CASSPQRDSGVYGYTF | TGTGCCAGCTCACCACAGAGGGACTCAGGGGTTTATGGCTACACCTTC
TRBJ2-1 | TRBV6-1 | once | TRBD1 | CASSEIGQGRYNEQFF | TGTGCCAGCAGTGAAATAGGACAGGGACGATACAATGAGCAGTTCTTC
TRBJ1-2 | TRBV30 | . | . | CAWSTSFNYGYTF | TGTGCCTGGAGTACGTCTTTTAACTATGGCTACACCTTC
TRBJ2-5 | TRBV10-2 | . | TRBD2 | CASRTSGSSKETQYF | TGCGCCAGTAGGACTAGCGGGAGTTCGAAAGAGACCCAGTACTTC
TRBJ2-5 | TRBV9 | . | . | CASSVGVLREETQYF | TGTGCCAGCAGCGTAGGCGTCCTCCGGGAAGAGACCCAGTACTTC
TRBJ1-4 | TRBV7-9 | . | . | CASSPDRFREEKLFF | TGTGCCAGCAGCCCCGACAGATTCCGCGAGGAAAAACTGTTTTTT
TRBJ1-4 | TRBV29-1 | . | . | CSVAGRGTNEKLFF | TGCAGCGTCGCAGGGAGAGGAACTAATGAAAAACTGTTTTTT
TRBJ2-7 | TRBV1 | . | . | CTSSQSPVPANYEQYF | TGCACCAGCAGCCAATCCCCGGTCCCGGCCAACTACGAGCAGTACTTC
TRBJ1-4 | TRBV25-1 | . | . | CASSEWSPGATNEKLFF | TGTGCCAGCAGTGAATGGTCACCAGGGGCAACTAATGAAAAACTGTTTTTT
TRBJ2-3 | TRBV7-2 | . | TRBD2 | CASSPWLASGSSTDTQYF | TGTGCCAGCAGCCCCTGGTTGGCTAGCGGGAGCAGCACAGATACGCAGTATTTT
TRBJ1-2 | TRBV5-1 | . | . | CASSLAAGRVDGYTF | TGCGCCAGCAGCTTGGCCGCAGGCAGGGTTGATGGCTACACCTTC
TRBJ1-5 | TRBV10-2 | . | . | CASSIAGNQPQHF | TGCGCCAGCAGTATAGCGGGCAATCAGCCCCAGCATTTT
TRBJ2-3 | TRBV10-3 | . | . | CAISELKSGTDTQYF | TGTGCCATCAGTGAGCTAAAGTCGGGCACAGATACGCAGTATTTT
TRBJ1-1 | TRBV29-1 | few | . | CSVEGRMNTEAFF | TGCAGCGTTGAAGGGCGGATGAACACTGAAGCTTTCTTT
TRBJ1-2 | TRBV19 | . | TRBD1 | CASSWDRNYGYTF | TGTGCCAGTAGTTGGGACAGGAACTATGGCTACACCTTC
TRBJ2-7 | TRBV6-6 | . | TRBD1 | CASSSPLGQGLYEQYF | TGTGCCAGCAGTTCACCCCTCGGACAGGGGCTATACGAGCAGTACTTC
TRBJ2-7 | TRBV10-3 | once | . | CAISDGALHYEQYF | TGTGCCATCAGTGATGGGGCATTGCACTACGAGCAGTACTTC
TRBJ1-5 | TRBV6-1 | . | TRBD1 | CASSDEPTGPTGAQHF | TGTGCCAGCAGTGATGAACCAACAGGGCCGACAGGGGCCCAGCATTTT
TRBJ1-5 | TRBV4-1 | . | TRBD1 | CASSPLDRGLSNQPQHF | TGCGCCAGCAGCCCCCTTGACAGGGGGCTAAGCAATCAGCCCCAGCATTTT
TRBJ1-6 | TRBV19 | . | . | CASSILTPNSPLHF | TGTGCCAGTAGTATTCTCACACCGAATTCACCCCTCCACTTT
TRBJ2-4 | TRBV18 | . | . | CASSPPTAGAGLAKNIQYF | TGTGCCAGCTCACCACCCACGGCAGGGGCCGGCCTAGCCAAAAACATTCAGTACTTC
TRBJ2-3 | TRBV2 | . | TRBD2 | CATSLAGVSDTQYF | TGTGCCACCTCCTTAGCGGGAGTCTCAGATACGCAGTATTTT
TRBJ2-7 | TRBV19 | . | . | CASSQTLGGEQYF | TGTGCCAGTAGTCAGACTCTCGGAGGGGAGCAGTACTTC
TRBJ2-5 | TRBV4-1 | once | . | CASSQEILEQETQYF | TGCGCCAGCAGCCAAGAAATCCTGGAGCAGGAGACCCAGTACTTC
TRBJ2-2 | TRBV27 | . | . | CASSLGRGVNTGELFF | TGTGCCAGCAGTTTGGGGAGGGGGGTCAACACCGGGGAGCTGTTTTTT
TRBJ2-7 | TRBV15 | . | . | CATSRDGGETARSYEQYF | TGTGCCACCAGCAGAGATGGTGGAGAGACAGCACGCTCCTACGAGCAGTACTTC
TRBJ2-4 | TRBV10-3 | . | . | CATLAGPERKNIQYF | TGTGCCACCCTGGCGGGGCCTGAAAGGAAAAACATTCAGTACTTC
TRBJ1-1 | TRBV5-1 | . | TRBD1 | CASSYQGQSNMNTEAFF | TGCGCCAGCAGCTACCAGGGACAGTCAAACATGAACACTGAAGCTTTCTTT
TRBJ2-2 | TRBV5-1 | . | TRBD2 | CASGLAPNTGELFF | TGCGCCAGCGGACTAGCGCCGAACACCGGGGAGCTGTTTTTT
TRBJ1-1 | TRBV5-5 | . | . | CASRLRVENTEAFF | TGTGCCAGCAGGTTAAGGGTGGAGAACACTGAAGCTTTCTTT
TRBJ1-2 | TRBV5-5 | few | . | CASSQQANYGYTF | TGTGCCAGCAGCCAGCAGGCTAACTATGGCTACACCTTC
TRBJ2-7 | TRBV12-5 | . | . | CASGLSRGATYEQYF | TGTGCTAGTGGTTTGTCCCGGGGGGCTACCTACGAGCAGTACTTC